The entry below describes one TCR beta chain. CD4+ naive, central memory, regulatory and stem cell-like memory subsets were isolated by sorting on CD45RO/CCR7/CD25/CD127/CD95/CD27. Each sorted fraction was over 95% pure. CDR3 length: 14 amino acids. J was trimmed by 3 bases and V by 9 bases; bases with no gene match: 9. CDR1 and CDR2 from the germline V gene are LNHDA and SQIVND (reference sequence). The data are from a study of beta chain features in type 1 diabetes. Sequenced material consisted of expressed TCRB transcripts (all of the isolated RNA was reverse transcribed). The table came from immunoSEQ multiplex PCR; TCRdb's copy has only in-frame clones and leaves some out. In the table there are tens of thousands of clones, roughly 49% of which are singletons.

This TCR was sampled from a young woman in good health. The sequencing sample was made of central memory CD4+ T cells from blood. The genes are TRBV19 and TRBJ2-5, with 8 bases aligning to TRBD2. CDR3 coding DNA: TGTGCCAGCCGTCTTAGCGGGGCCAAAGAGACCCAGTACTTC. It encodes CASRLSGAKETQYF.